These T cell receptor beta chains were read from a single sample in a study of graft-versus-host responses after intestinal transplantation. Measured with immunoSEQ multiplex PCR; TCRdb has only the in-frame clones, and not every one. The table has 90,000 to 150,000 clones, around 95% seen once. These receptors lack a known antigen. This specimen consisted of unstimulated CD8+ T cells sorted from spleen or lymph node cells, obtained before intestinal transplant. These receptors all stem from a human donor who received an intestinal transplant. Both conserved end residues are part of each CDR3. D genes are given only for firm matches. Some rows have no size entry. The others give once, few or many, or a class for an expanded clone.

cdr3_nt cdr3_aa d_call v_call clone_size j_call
TGCAGCGTTGAAGGCACAGGGAGGAGAGAGACCCAGTACTTC CSVEGTGRRETQYF . TRBV29-1 . TRBJ2-5
TGTGCCAGCAGTTACTCAAGGGGCGCCCTCAATGAGCAGTTCTTC CASSYSRGALNEQFF . TRBV6-5 . TRBJ2-1
TGTGCCAGCAGCTTATTGTCCGATACCTACGAGCAGTACTTC CASSLLSDTYEQYF . TRBV7-9 . TRBJ2-7
TGTGCCAGCAGCCCCTGGGGCTCTGGGGCCAACGTCCTGACTTTC CASSPWGSGANVLTF . TRBV5-6 . TRBJ2-6
TGCGCCAGCAGCCAAGAACCGTTTCTAGCGGATGACTACGAGCAGTACTTC CASSQEPFLADDYEQYF TRBD2 TRBV4-3 . TRBJ2-7
TGCGCCAGCAGCTTCCTCCCACAGCGGGGCTCCTACAATGAGCAGTTCTTC CASSFLPQRGSYNEQFF TRBD2 TRBV5-1 . TRBJ2-1
TGTGCCAGCAGCTGGGGAGGGGCAGGGTCCTACAATGAGCAGTTCTTC CASSWGGAGSYNEQFF TRBD2 TRBV7-9 . TRBJ2-1
TGTGCCAGCAGTTGGAAGGGGGGCCACGAGCAGTACTTC CASSWKGGHEQYF . TRBV6-5 . TRBJ2-7
TGTGCCAGCAGTTTCAGGGGAAGCTATAGCAATCAGCCCCAGCATTTT CASSFRGSYSNQPQHF . TRBV27 . TRBJ1-5
TGTGCCAGCAGCTTATCGACTAGCGGGGCCTCCTACGAGCAGTACTTC CASSLSTSGASYEQYF TRBD2 TRBV11-2 . TRBJ2-7
TGTGCCAGCAGTCCGACAGGGAACACTGAAGCTTTCTTT CASSPTGNTEAFF . TRBV28 . TRBJ1-1
TGTGCCATCGGAGGTCTGAACACTGAAGCTTTCTTT CAIGGLNTEAFF . TRBV10-3 . TRBJ1-1
TGTGCCAGCAGTTACTTGGTGGGTACTGAAGCTTTCTTT CASSYLVGTEAFF . TRBV6-5 . TRBJ1-1
TGTGCCTGGAGCCTAGACAGCAACACCGGGGAGCTGTTTTTT CAWSLDSNTGELFF . TRBV30 . TRBJ2-2
TGTGCCAGCAGTCCGCCGGAGGTAGGGGTGGTCTTC CASSPPEVGVVF . TRBV28 . TRBJ2-7
TGTGCCAGCAGTTTTATCGGCCGTGAAGCTTTCTTT CASSFIGREAFF . TRBV28 . TRBJ1-1
TGTGCCAGCAGTCCAGGGAGCGGCAATGAAAAACTGTTTTTT CASSPGSGNEKLFF . TRBV28 . TRBJ1-4
TGTGCCAGCAGTGATACATTCAACACTGAAGCTTTCTTT CASSDTFNTEAFF . TRBV2 . TRBJ1-1
TGTGCCAGTGGAGGCCCTACGACGCCCTACGAGCAGTACTTC CASGGPTTPYEQYF . TRBV19 . TRBJ2-7
TGTGCCAGCAGCTTCGAGGCGGGAGTTGGGTTCTTC CASSFEAGVGFF TRBD2 TRBV7-9 once TRBJ2-1
TGTGCCAGCAGTTTATCGGCAGGACCCTACGAGCAGTACTTC CASSLSAGPYEQYF . TRBV28 . TRBJ2-7
TGTGCCAGCAGCAAGTTGAACATTCAGTACTTC CASSKLNIQYF . TRBV28 . TRBJ2-4
TGTGCCAGCACGAAGTTAGGTTTGACCTACGAGCAGTACTTC CASTKLGLTYEQYF . TRBV28 . TRBJ2-7
TGTGCCAGCAGCGCGACAGGGTACGGCTACACCTTC CASSATGYGYTF TRBD1 TRBV9 . TRBJ1-2
TGTGCCAGCAGCGTCGGACAGACGGAAGACTACGAGCAGTACTTC CASSVGQTEDYEQYF . TRBV9 once TRBJ2-7
TGTGCCCCCGGGGGGGGTATGCGAGATACGCAGTATTTT CAPGGGMRDTQYF TRBD2 TRBV6-6 . TRBJ2-3
TGTGCCATCGCAGGGGCAGGAAACACTGAAGCTTTCTTT CAIAGAGNTEAFF . TRBV28 few TRBJ1-1
TGTGCCAGCGCGGTTCAGGGGAAGGTTTTTTACGAGCAGTACTTC CASAVQGKVFYEQYF . TRBV27 . TRBJ2-7
TGTGCCAGCTCCGCCACGGGGAGTGCTACCTATGGCTACACCTTC CASSATGSATYGYTF . TRBV6-5 . TRBJ1-2
TGTGCCGGCAGTTTATGGGGAGAGCAGCCCCAGCATTTT CAGSLWGEQPQHF . TRBV27 . TRBJ1-5
TGTGCCACCAGCTCAGACCCACATAGCGGGTTGAACAATGAGCAGTTCTTC CATSSDPHSGLNNEQFF TRBD2 TRBV15 once TRBJ2-1
TGTGCCAGTAGTTTCGGGACAGGGGATCAGCCCCAGCATTTT CASSFGTGDQPQHF TRBD1 TRBV19 . TRBJ1-5
TGTGCCAGCAGTGAAAACCCGGGAAGCCACTATGGCTACACCTTC CASSENPGSHYGYTF . TRBV2 . TRBJ1-2
TGTGCCAGCAGACTAACAGGGGACGAGCAGTACTTC CASRLTGDEQYF TRBD1 TRBV6-1 . TRBJ2-7
TGTGCCAGCAGCCCGGAGGGTGGGAGGGCCACTGAGCAGTTCTTC CASSPEGGRATEQFF TRBD2 TRBV7-9 . TRBJ2-1
TGTGCCAGCAGCCCTCTACACGATGAGCAGTTCTTC CASSPLHDEQFF . TRBV7-2 . TRBJ2-1
TGTGCCAGCAATATCGTATCAGGAGACACCGGGGAGCTGTTTTTT CASNIVSGDTGELFF . TRBV27 . TRBJ2-2
TGTGCCAGTGGGCGGTTAGGGATAAACACTGAAGCTTTCTTT CASGRLGINTEAFF . TRBV21-1 . TRBJ1-1